This is a list of T cell receptor beta chains from one sample in a study of blood T cells in healthy people across ages. TCRdb re-analysed the 5' RACE reads in MiXCR, keeping a single row per CDR3 protein. The sample consists of 1.5 million to 2 million distinct CDR3 sequences, 49% of them appearing once. The sample comprised blood. The receptors come from a woman aged 40 to 49 in good health. The CDR3 runs from the conserved cysteine through the conserved F or W. The order of the fields is J gene, D gene, clone size, V gene, CDR3 length, CDR3 DNA, CDR3 protein. D genes are given only for firm matches. Only part of the rows carry a size: once, few, many, or a class if the clone is expanded.

J gene: TRBJ1-1; D gene: .; clone size: .; V gene: TRBV20-1; CDR3 length: 16; CDR3 DNA: TGCAGTGCTAGTCGCTCAGGGATGGGTATAAGCACTGAAGCTTTCTTT; CDR3 protein: CSASRSGMGISTEAFF
J gene: TRBJ2-1; D gene: .; clone size: .; V gene: TRBV7-9; CDR3 length: 13; CDR3 DNA: TGTGCCAGCAGCTTAGGGGGGGCTATTGAGCAGTTCTTC; CDR3 protein: CASSLGGAIEQFF
J gene: TRBJ2-3; D gene: .; clone size: many; V gene: TRBV7-9; CDR3 length: 12; CDR3 DNA: TGTGCCAGCAGTCTCCCCCTAGATACGCAGTATTTT; CDR3 protein: CASSLPLDTQYF
J gene: TRBJ2-7; D gene: .; clone size: .; V gene: TRBV12-3/TRBV12-4; CDR3 length: 14; CDR3 DNA: TGTGCCAGCAGTATCCAACAGGGTGGGTACGGGCAGTACTTC; CDR3 protein: CASSIQQGGYGQYF
J gene: TRBJ2-3; D gene: TRBD1; clone size: few; V gene: TRBV7-6; CDR3 length: 16; CDR3 DNA: TGTGCCAGCAGCTTAGGGGGGACAGGGGTAGCAGATACGCAGTATTTT; CDR3 protein: CASSLGGTGVADTQYF
J gene: TRBJ1-4; D gene: .; clone size: .; V gene: TRBV3-1; CDR3 length: 15; CDR3 DNA: TGTGCCAGCAGCCAAGGCACCTCGGGGAATGAAAAACTGTTTTTT; CDR3 protein: CASSQGTSGNEKLFF
J gene: TRBJ2-3; D gene: .; clone size: .; V gene: TRBV4-2; CDR3 length: 15; CDR3 DNA: TGTGCCAGCAGCCAACGGGGTGTTGTTAATCATACGCAGTATTTT; CDR3 protein: CASSQRGVVNHTQYF
J gene: TRBJ2-3; D gene: TRBD1; clone size: many; V gene: TRBV7-2; CDR3 length: 11; CDR3 DNA: TGTGCCTCAGGGGGATCAGATACGCAGTATTTT; CDR3 protein: CASGGSDTQYF
J gene: TRBJ2-1; D gene: TRBD2; clone size: .; V gene: TRBV14; CDR3 length: 15; CDR3 DNA: TGTGCCAGCAGTCCCCTAGCGGGGATATACAATGAGCAGTTCTTC; CDR3 protein: CASSPLAGIYNEQFF
J gene: TRBJ1-5; D gene: .; clone size: .; V gene: TRBV27; CDR3 length: 14; CDR3 DNA: TGTGCCAGCAGTATTCGACAGACCCGAATGCCCCAGCATTTT; CDR3 protein: CASSIRQTRMPQHF
J gene: TRBJ1-1; D gene: .; clone size: .; V gene: TRBV4-3; CDR3 length: 16; CDR3 DNA: TGCGCCAGCAGCCAAGGTGGCGACAGAGTGAACACTGAAGCTTTCTTT; CDR3 protein: CASSQGGDRVNTEAFF
J gene: TRBJ1-2; D gene: .; clone size: .; V gene: TRBV20-1; CDR3 length: 14; CDR3 DNA: TGCAGTGCTAGAGATCCGCTCTTCAACTATGGCCACACCTTC; CDR3 protein: CSARDPLFNYGHTF
J gene: TRBJ1-2; D gene: TRBD1; clone size: .; V gene: TRBV7-9; CDR3 length: 13; CDR3 DNA: TGTGCCAGCAGCTCTACAGGGGTTGATGGCTACACCTTC; CDR3 protein: CASSSTGVDGYTF
J gene: TRBJ2-4; D gene: .; clone size: .; V gene: TRBV20-1; CDR3 length: 14; CDR3 DNA: TGCAGTGCTCTAAGTTCAATCTCCAAAAACATTCAGCACTTC; CDR3 protein: CSALSSISKNIQHF
J gene: TRBJ2-5; D gene: .; clone size: .; V gene: TRBV28; CDR3 length: 14; CDR3 DNA: TGTGCCAGCAGTGATGTGAACGACCAAGAGACCCAGTACTTC; CDR3 protein: CASSDVNDQETQYF
J gene: TRBJ2-1; D gene: TRBD2; clone size: few; V gene: TRBV6-2/TRBV6-3; CDR3 length: 19; CDR3 DNA: TGTGCCAGCAGTTACTCGAATAGCGGGCTGCTTAGCTCCTACAATGAGCAGTTCTTC; CDR3 protein: CASSYSNSGLLSSYNEQFF
J gene: TRBJ2-1; D gene: .; clone size: .; V gene: TRBV6-1; CDR3 length: 14; CDR3 DNA: TGTGCCCCCCGAGGGTCGCATACCTACAATGAGCAGTTCTTC; CDR3 protein: CAPRGSHTYNEQFF
J gene: TRBJ2-5; D gene: TRBD2; clone size: .; V gene: TRBV6-5; CDR3 length: 17; CDR3 DNA: TGTGCCAGCAGATTAGCGGGATGGTTAGCGGGGCCAGAGACCCAGTACTTC; CDR3 protein: CASRLAGWLAGPETQYF
J gene: TRBJ1-2; D gene: TRBD1; clone size: few; V gene: TRBV11-2; CDR3 length: 15; CDR3 DNA: TGTGCCAGCAGCTTATCCAGGACAGGGTTCTATGGCTACACCTTC; CDR3 protein: CASSLSRTGFYGYTF
J gene: TRBJ2-3; D gene: TRBD2; clone size: few; V gene: TRBV29-1; CDR3 length: 16; CDR3 DNA: TGCAGCGTTGTGGGGACTAGCGACGGTAGCACAGATACGCAGTATTTT; CDR3 protein: CSVVGTSDGSTDTQYF
J gene: TRBJ2-6; D gene: TRBD1; clone size: few; V gene: TRBV5-1; CDR3 length: 18; CDR3 DNA: TGCGCCAGCAGCTCTCTTTTTAGGGACAGAGCTGGGGCCAACGTCCTGACTTTC; CDR3 protein: CASSSLFRDRAGANVLTF
J gene: TRBJ2-5; D gene: TRBD1; clone size: few; V gene: TRBV15; CDR3 length: 17; CDR3 DNA: TGTGCCACCAGCAGTTCGTACGGGACAGTCGACCAAGAGACCCAGTACTTC; CDR3 protein: CATSSSYGTVDQETQYF
J gene: TRBJ2-6; D gene: TRBD1; clone size: few; V gene: TRBV12-3/TRBV12-4; CDR3 length: 18; CDR3 DNA: TGTGCCAGCAGTTTAACCCGGGACAGACCCTCTGGGGCCAACGTCCTGACTTTC; CDR3 protein: CASSLTRDRPSGANVLTF
J gene: TRBJ2-3; D gene: .; clone size: .; V gene: TRBV6-5; CDR3 length: 14; CDR3 DNA: TGTGCCAGCAGTTACTCGAAACTAGTAGATACGCAGTATTTT; CDR3 protein: CASSYSKLVDTQYF
J gene: TRBJ2-4; D gene: .; clone size: .; V gene: TRBV7-6; CDR3 length: 14; CDR3 DNA: TGTGCCAACAGCTTAGCGCCGGCGTCCTGGGAGCAGTACTTC; CDR3 protein: CANSLAPASWEQYF
J gene: TRBJ2-7; D gene: TRBD1; clone size: few; V gene: TRBV28; CDR3 length: 16; CDR3 DNA: TGTGCCAGCAGTTCTCTACCCGGGACAGGGCCCTACGAGCAGTACTTC; CDR3 protein: CASSSLPGTGPYEQYF
J gene: TRBJ1-5; D gene: .; clone size: .; V gene: TRBV6-2/TRBV6-3; CDR3 length: 14; CDR3 DNA: TGTGCCAGCAGTCCTGGGACCCTCAGGCAGCCCCAGCATTTT; CDR3 protein: CASSPGTLRQPQHF
J gene: TRBJ2-5; D gene: TRBD2; clone size: .; V gene: TRBV27; CDR3 length: 14; CDR3 DNA: TGTGCCAGCAGTTTATTAGCGGGGGGGCTACTTCTGTACTTC; CDR3 protein: CASSLLAGGLLLYF
J gene: TRBJ2-7; D gene: .; clone size: .; V gene: TRBV12-3/TRBV12-4; CDR3 length: 14; CDR3 DNA: TGTGCCAGCACCTCCGGACTGAGCTCCTACGAGCAGTACTTC; CDR3 protein: CASTSGLSSYEQYF
J gene: TRBJ2-1; D gene: TRBD1; clone size: few; V gene: TRBV7-2; CDR3 length: 16; CDR3 DNA: TGTGCCAGCAGAGCATCCGGGACAGTCTCCTACAATGAGCAGTTCTTC; CDR3 protein: CASRASGTVSYNEQFF
J gene: TRBJ1-4; D gene: TRBD1; clone size: .; V gene: TRBV7-2; CDR3 length: 16; CDR3 DNA: TGTGCCAGCAGCTTTAATCCGGGACAGGGCAGTGAAAAACTGTTTTTT; CDR3 protein: CASSFNPGQGSEKLFF
J gene: TRBJ1-4; D gene: TRBD1; clone size: once; V gene: TRBV6-2/TRBV6-3; CDR3 length: 15; CDR3 DNA: TGTGCCAGCAGTGACAACAGGGGGCGGCGTGAAAAACTGTTTTTT; CDR3 protein: CASSDNRGRREKLFF
J gene: TRBJ2-1; D gene: TRBD2; clone size: .; V gene: TRBV12-3/TRBV12-4; CDR3 length: 16; CDR3 DNA: TGTGCCAGCCTGCCGGGACTAGCGGGGGACCACAATGAGCAGTTCTTC; CDR3 protein: CASLPGLAGDHNEQFF
J gene: TRBJ2-7; D gene: .; clone size: few; V gene: TRBV20-1; CDR3 length: 15; CDR3 DNA: TGCAGTGCTAGGGATTGGGGGACGTATACCTACGAGCAGTACTTC; CDR3 protein: CSARDWGTYTYEQYF
J gene: TRBJ2-1; D gene: .; clone size: few; V gene: TRBV10-1; CDR3 length: 13; CDR3 DNA: TGCGCCAGCAGTGAATTTAGGGGGGGGGCACCGTTCTTC; CDR3 protein: CASSEFRGGAPFF
J gene: TRBJ2-1; D gene: .; clone size: .; V gene: TRBV13; CDR3 length: 12; CDR3 DNA: TGTGCCAGCAGCTTAAGTGGGTTGGAGCAGTTCTTC; CDR3 protein: CASSLSGLEQFF
J gene: TRBJ1-1; D gene: TRBD1; clone size: .; V gene: TRBV5-1; CDR3 length: 14; CDR3 DNA: TGCGCCAGCAGCTCTACGGACAGGGAACCCGAAGCTTTCTTT; CDR3 protein: CASSSTDREPEAFF